This T cell receptor (beta chain) was recorded in a study of blood T cells in healthy people across ages. Study-wide points: Both naive CD4+ cell counts and diversity were greater in long-lived donors than in aged donors. The authors considered diversity estimates from one million T cells to be underestimates.

Germline V gene sequence: CDR1 MNHEY, CDR2 SVGEGT. This CDR3 has 14 amino acids. Trimming left V 7 bases short and J 7 bases short, with 14 bases between. The sample holds a few counts of this clonotype. The antigen remains unidentified. Together with a sample-barcoded 5' primer, a J-beta primer mix was included in a second PCR lasting roughly 6 to 12 cycles. Using its own MiXCR run on the 5' RACE reads, TCRdb lists one record per CDR3 protein. The sample holds about 1.1 million distinct CDR3 sequences, around two fifths seen once. Peripheral blood, about 9.4 milliliters per donor, was collected. The study isolated at least 6 million PBMCs from each sample.

The chain employs TRBV6-2 or TRBV6-3 and TRBJ1-6, with a possible D match to TRBD1 (6 bases). Specimen: blood. The receptor's source is a man between 18 and 29 years old in good health. CDR3 residues: CASMGAHPNSPLHF. CDR3 coding DNA: TGTGCCAGCATGGGGGCGCACCCGAATTCACCCCTCCACTTT.